Below are 4 T cell receptor beta chains sequenced from a single sample in a study of T-cell reconstitution after alpha-beta-depleted transplantation in children. The TCRbeta library incorporated unique molecular identifiers. Each CDR3 protein is one row after TCRdb ran MiXCR on the PCR reads. The table records 150,000 to 250,000 distinct CDR3 sequences, 6.3% of them present only once. The material was PBMCs, obtained before TCRalphabeta/CD19-depleted stem cell transplant. These receptors were taken from a girl less than two years old with combined immunodeficiency, due to receive a stem cell transplant.

This clonotype appeared a few times. The rearrangement uses TRBV7-8 and TRBJ2-3; the D is unclear. Per germline, CDR1 SGHVS and CDR2 FQNEAQ. CDR3 length: 15 amino acids. The V gene lost 1 base and the J gene lost 0 bases, with 8 bases spanning the gap. The CDR3 DNA sequence: TGTGCCAGCAGCTTAGATCCGGCAAGCACAGATACGCAGTATTTT. Its translation: CASSLDPASTDTQYF.

This clonotype was observed many times. CDR3 loop: CASSLGISYEQYF. The CDR3, as DNA: TGTGCCAGCAGCTTAGGCATTTCCTACGAGCAGTACTTC. The chain is built from TRBV7-8 and TRBJ2-7; D is unresolved. V lost 1 base, J lost 1 base, and 5 bases lay in between. The CDR3 has 13 amino acids. CDR1 SGHVS and CDR2 FQNEAQ come from the germline V gene.

This clonotype was counted many times. CDR3 bases: TGTGCCAGCAGCTTAGCGAGGGACGCTTCCTACGAGCAGTACTTC. As protein: CASSLARDASYEQYF. V and J are TRBV7-2 and TRBJ2-7; D may be TRBD1 or TRBD2 (5 bases each). V was pared by 0 bases and J by 1 base, with 10 bases between. CDR1 and CDR2 (germline): SGHTA, FQGNSA. The CDR3 runs 15 residues.

This clonotype was picked up many times. The chain is built from TRBV6-5 and TRBJ2-3; perhaps TRBD2 as D (6 bases). The germline V and J ends were trimmed by 2 bases and 5 bases, with 8 bases remaining between them. The germline V gene has CDR1 MNHEY and CDR2 SVGAGI. This CDR3 is built from 13 residues. The CDR3 spells CASSYHGGDTQYF. Here the CDR3 DNA reads TGTGCCAGCAGTTACCACGGGGGAGATACGCAGTATTTT.